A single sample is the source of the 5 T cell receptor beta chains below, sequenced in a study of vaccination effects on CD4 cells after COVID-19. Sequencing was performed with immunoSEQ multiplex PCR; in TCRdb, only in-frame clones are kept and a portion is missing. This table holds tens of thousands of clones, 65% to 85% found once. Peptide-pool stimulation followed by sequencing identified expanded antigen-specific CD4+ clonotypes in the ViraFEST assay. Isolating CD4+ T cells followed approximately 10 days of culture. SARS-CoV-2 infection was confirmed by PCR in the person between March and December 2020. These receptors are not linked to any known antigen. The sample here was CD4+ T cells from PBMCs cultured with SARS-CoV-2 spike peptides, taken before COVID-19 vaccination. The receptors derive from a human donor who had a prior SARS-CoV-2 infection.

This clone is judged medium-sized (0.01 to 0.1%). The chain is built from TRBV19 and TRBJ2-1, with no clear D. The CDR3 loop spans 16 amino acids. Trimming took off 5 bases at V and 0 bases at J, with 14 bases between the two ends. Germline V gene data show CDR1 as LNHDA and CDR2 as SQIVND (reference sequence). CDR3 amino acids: CASSPTQTNSYNEQFF. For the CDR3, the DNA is TGTGCCAGTAGTCCGACCCAGACCAACTCCTACAATGAGCAGTTCTTC.

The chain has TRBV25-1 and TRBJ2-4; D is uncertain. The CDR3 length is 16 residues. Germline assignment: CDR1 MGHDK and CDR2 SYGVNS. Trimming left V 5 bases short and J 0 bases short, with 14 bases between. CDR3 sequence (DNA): TGTGCCAGCAGTCGCGGTGGGGTCCTAGCCAAAAACATTCAGTACTTC. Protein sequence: CASSRGGVLAKNIQYF.

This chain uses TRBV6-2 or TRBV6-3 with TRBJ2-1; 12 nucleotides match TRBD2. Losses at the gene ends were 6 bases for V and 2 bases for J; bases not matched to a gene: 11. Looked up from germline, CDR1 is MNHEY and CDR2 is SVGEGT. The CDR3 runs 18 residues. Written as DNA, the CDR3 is TGTGCCAGCAGCAAGGGACGGACTAGCGGGAAAACCTACAATGAGCAGTTCTTC. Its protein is CASSKGRTSGKTYNEQFF.

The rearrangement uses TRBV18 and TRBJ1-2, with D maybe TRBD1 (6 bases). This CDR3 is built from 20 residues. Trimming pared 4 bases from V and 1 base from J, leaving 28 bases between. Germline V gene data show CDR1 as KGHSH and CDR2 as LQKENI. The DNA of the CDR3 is TGTGCCAGCTCACTCGTGGTGCGACCCGAGACAGGTCCTCTTAACTATGGCTACACCTTC. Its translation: CASSLVVRPETGPLNYGYTF.

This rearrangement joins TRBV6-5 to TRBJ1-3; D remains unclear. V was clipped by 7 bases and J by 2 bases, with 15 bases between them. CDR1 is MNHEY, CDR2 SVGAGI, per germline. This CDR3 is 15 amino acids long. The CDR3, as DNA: TGTGCCAGCATCGGGGTAAACCGGCCTGGAAACACCATATATTTT. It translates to CASIGVNRPGNTIYF.